The entry that follows covers one T cell receptor (beta chain) sequence. This record comes from a study of CD8 T cells in Susac syndrome. Germline-derived CDR1 and CDR2 are SEHNR and FQNEAQ (reference sequence). This CDR3 is 16 amino acids long. The V and J ends lost 5 bases and 4 bases respectively, with 21 bases between them. Those who served as multiple sclerosis controls were treatment-naive patients with stable or active relapsing-remitting disease. Negative magnetic isolation gave CD8+ and CD4+ cells; FACS enriched CD8+ TEMRA. Random hexamers primed reverse transcription of about 0.45 to 1 ug RNA. Coverage of TCR beta CDR3 amplification by immunoSEQ multiplex PCR extended to 54 Vbeta and 13 Jbeta. A single record per CDR3 protein comes from TCRdb applying MiXCR to the immunoSEQ multiplex PCR reads. This sample has some 450,000 distinct CDR3 sequences; around 85% occur once, and the top ten carry approximately 0.12%.

This TCR derives from a human donor with multiple sclerosis. The rearrangement links TRBV7-9 to TRBJ2-7, with D tentatively TRBD1 (6 bases). Sample: CD8+ T cells from PBMCs. Here the CDR3 reads CASSPPRDTSTYEQYF. CDR3 DNA sequence: TGTGCCAGCAGCCCGCCTCGGGACACCTCTACGTACGAGCAGTACTTC.